These 20 T cell receptor beta chains came from one sample sequenced in a study of T cells in women clearing cervical HPV infection. Sequenced by immunoSEQ multiplex PCR; TCRdb stores in-frame clones only, minus some. The sample includes tens of thousands of clones. What was sequenced was blood buffy coat. These receptors all stem from a woman aged 18 to 75 with a cervical HPV16 infection that either progressed to CIN3+ or cleared (not recorded which).

To note about this clone: The read ends 3 residues before the CDR3 terminus; that terminus is restored from the germline J gene. V gene TRBV20-1 combines with J gene TRBJ2-5; TRBD2 matches at 7 bases. The J segment lost 2 bases and the V segment lost 5 bases, leaving 11 bases of the junction unmatched. The CDR3 has 15 amino acids. Per the germline V gene, CDR1 is DFQATT and CDR2 is SNEGSKA (reference sequence). CDR3 sequence: CSAHSTGTTQETQYF. Incomplete CDR3 DNA: TGCAGTGCTCACAGCACCGGGACTACGCAAGAGACC.

As to this clone: The CDR3 end lies 3 residues beyond the end of the read and is filled in from the germline J gene. The rearrangement uses TRBV28 and TRBJ2-7; D is undetermined. The CDR3 sequence is 13 residues long. Germline V gene lookup returns CDR1 MDHEN and CDR2 SYDVKM. The V end lost 5 bases, the J end lost 2 bases, and 10 bases lay between the germline ends. CDR3 DNA, as far as it was read: TGTGCCAGCAGTGAAGACATACCCTACGAG. Translation gives CASSEDIPYE. The whole CDR3 sequence reads CASSEDIPYEQYF.

Worth noting for this clone: The read ends 3 residues before the CDR3 terminus; that terminus is restored from the germline J gene. The gene calls are TRBV2 and TRBJ2-2; D may correspond to TRBD1 or TRBD2 (5 bases each). This CDR3 is 14 amino acids long. In germline, CDR1 is SNHLY, CDR2 FYNNEI. The CDR3 is CASHEERGNEKLFF. CDR3 DNA (partial): TGTGCCAGCCACGAGGAGAGGGGAAATGAAAAG.

Concerning this clone: The read ends 3 residues before the CDR3 terminus; that terminus is restored from the germline J gene. V is TRBV19 and J is TRBJ1-2, with a possible D match to TRBD1 (6 bases). V was trimmed by 3 bases and J by 0 bases, leaving 14 bases between them. The CDR3 length is 16 residues. CDR1 is LNHDA, CDR2 SQIVND, per germline (reference sequence). The CDR3 reads CASSMTGGESNYGYTF. CDR3 bases read: TGTGCCAGTAGTATGACAGGTGGGGAGTCTAACTATGGC.

Concerning this clone: The CDR3 end falls 3 residues outside the read, so it is completed with the germline J gene. V is TRBV7-9 and J is TRBJ2-1, with 12 bases aligning to TRBD2. The length of the CDR3 is 15 residues. The V gene's germline CDR1 is SEHNR and CDR2 FQNEAQ (reference sequence). The V gene end was trimmed by 6 bases and the J gene end by 7 bases; junction bases not matched to a gene: 7. This CDR3 is CASRLSSGGANEQFF. Partial CDR3 DNA: TGTGCCAGCAGACTCTCTAGCGGGGGGGCTAATGAG.

Comments on this clone: The read terminates 3 residues before the CDR3 end, so the remaining end is supplied by the germline J gene. The chain employs TRBV19 and TRBJ1-1, with a tentative D call TRBD1 (5 bases). The CDR3 has 13 residues. Germline assignment: CDR1 LNHDA and CDR2 SQIVND (reference sequence). Trimming took off 6 bases at V and 5 bases at J, with 13 bases between the two ends. The sequenced CDR3 bases are TGTGCCAGTAGCGAACAGGCTGAGACTGAA. It is translated as CASSEQAETE. The full CDR3 sequence reads CASSEQAETEAFF. Full variable domain (remainder filled in from reference TRBV19 and TRBJ1-1): DGGITQSPKYLFRKEGQNVTLSCEQNLNHDAMYWYRQDPGQGLRLIYYSQIVNDFQKGDIAEGYSVSREKKESFPLTVTSAQKNPTAFYLCASSEQAETEAFFGQGTRLTVV.

Concerning this clone: Coverage ceases 3 residues before the CDR3 finishes, and the germline J gene fills in the end. V is TRBV5-1 and J is TRBJ2-5; 9 nucleotides line up with TRBD2. The CDR3 is 16 amino acids. V shed 0 bases and J 0 bases; nucleotides not matched to a gene: 3. Germline assignment: CDR1 SGHRS and CDR2 YFSETQ. The CDR3 DNA, read in part, is TGCGCCAGCAGCTTGGGGGCTAGCGGGAACCAAGAGACC. Protein: CASSLGASGNQET. The full CDR3 protein is CASSLGASGNQETQYF.

On this clone itself: The read halts 3 residues ahead of the CDR3 end, with the missing end drawn from the germline J gene. The rearrangement joins TRBV28 to TRBJ2-7; TRBD1 matches 11 bases. V was clipped by 7 bases and J by 4 bases; unmatched bases: 9. This CDR3 contains 15 residues. Germline CDR1 reads MDHEN; CDR2 reads SYDVKM. CDR3 DNA, as far as it was read: TGTGCCAGCACCCTACCCGGGACAGGGGGGTACGAG. Translating it yields CASTLPGTGGYE. The whole CDR3 region reads CASTLPGTGGYEQYF.

As to this clone: Sequencing ends 3 residues short of the CDR3 end; the germline J gene provides the rest. Other DNA sequences from this sample encode an identical CDR3 as well. This sequence joins TRBV7-9 and TRBJ1-3, with 7 bases lining up with TRBD1. CDR1 is SEHNR and CDR2 is FQNEAQ in the germline V gene (reference sequence). V lost 2 bases and J lost 4; bases outside the gene matches: 2. The CDR3 is 14 amino acids. CDR3 DNA (partial): TGTGCCAGCAGCTTAAGACAGGGCGGAAACACC. This translates into CASSLRQGGNT. The whole CDR3 reads CASSLRQGGNTIYF.

With regard to this clone: The read stops 3 residues short of the end of the CDR3; the missing end is completed from the germline J gene. This chain uses TRBV2 with TRBJ1-6; 7 nucleotides line up with TRBD1. V shed 6 bases and J 7 bases; nucleotides not matched to a gene: 6. Germline V CDR1 and CDR2: SNHLY, FYNNEI. This CDR3 spans 14 amino acids. The CDR3 sequence: CASRPGTVNSPLHF. The part of the CDR3 DNA that was read is TGTGCCAGCAGACCCGGGACAGTCAATTCACCC.

Note on this clone: The missing CDR3 end, 3 residues past where the read stops, is filled in from the germline J gene. The chain joins TRBV7-9 to TRBJ1-2; tentative D call: TRBD1 (5 bases). The CDR3 spans 13 residues. Germline CDR1 SEHNR, CDR2 FQNEAQ (reference sequence). The sequenced part of the CDR3 DNA is TGTGCCAGCAGCTCCCTGGACATCAGCGAC. This translates into CASSSLDISD. Given in full, the CDR3 is CASSSLDISDYTF.

With regard to this clone: The read halts 3 residues ahead of the CDR3 end, with the missing end drawn from the germline J gene. V is TRBV19 and J is TRBJ2-1; no firm D call. The V gene's germline CDR1 is LNHDA and CDR2 SQIVND (reference sequence). The CDR3 has 16 amino acids. The V end was cut by 8 bases, the J end by 4 bases, with 21 bases between. CDR3 residues: CASADRASKAYNEQFF. The sequenced part of the CDR3 DNA is TGTGCCAGTGCCGATAGAGCCTCCAAAGCGTACAATGAG. Full variable domain (rest looked up from reference TRBV19 and TRBJ2-1): DGGITQSPKYLFRKEGQNVTLSCEQNLNHDAMYWYRQDPGQGLRLIYYSQIVNDFQKGDIAEGYSVSREKKESFPLTVTSAQKNPTAFYLCASADRASKAYNEQFFGPGTRLTVL.

Turning to this clone: The read gets to within 3 residues of the CDR3 end, and the germline J gene fills in the rest. The rearrangement joins TRBV2 to TRBJ2-1, with 12 bases aligning to TRBD2. Germline CDR1 reads SNHLY; CDR2 reads FYNNEI. Unmatched junction bases numbered 5, after V lost 3 bases and J lost 2 bases. The CDR3 has 17 amino acids. The sequenced CDR3 bases are TGTGCCAGCAGTGAGGCTAGCGGGGGGGCCACCTACAATGAG. Its translation is CASSEASGGATYNE. The CDR3 in its entirety is CASSEASGGATYNEQFF.

Regarding this clone: The missing CDR3 end, 3 residues past where the read stops, is filled in from the germline J gene. V gene TRBV20-1 combines with J gene TRBJ2-7, with TRBD2 matching over 8 bases. The CDR3 length is 15 residues. CDR1 is DFQATT and CDR2 is SNEGSKA in the germline V gene (reference sequence). J gave up 4 bases and V 5 bases, and 13 bases lay outside the gene matches. Here the CDR3 reads CSASSGIAGIYEQYF. CDR3 DNA, as far as it was read: TGCAGTGCTTCGTCGGGGATAGCGGGAATTTACGAG.

Comment on this clone: Sequencing ends 3 residues short of the CDR3 end; the germline J gene provides the rest. The V gene is TRBV10-1, the J gene TRBJ2-7; D remains ambiguous. From germline, CDR1 is WNHNN and CDR2 SYGVQD (reference sequence). The V gene lost 2 bases and the J gene lost 4 bases, with 9 bases spanning the gap. This CDR3 spans 13 amino acids. The CDR3 region is CASSEGGSYEQYF. The part of the CDR3 DNA that was read is TGCGCCAGCAGTGAGGGCGGCTCATACGAG.

A word on this clone: The read halts 3 residues ahead of the CDR3 end, with the missing end drawn from the germline J gene. The rearrangement joins TRBV7-6 to TRBJ2-1, with 7 bases aligning to TRBD2. Germline V gene lookup returns CDR1 SGHVS and CDR2 FNYEAQ. The CDR3 totals 17 residues. The V and J ends lost 5 bases and 4 bases, in that order; junction bases with no gene match: 14. The CDR3 loop reads CASSNRRGGEGYNEQFF. The CDR3 DNA, read in part, is TGTGCCAGCAGCAACCGTAGGGGTGGGGAGGGGTACAATGAG. Supplemented by reference TRBV7-6 and TRBJ2-1, the full variable domain reads GAGVSQSPRYKVTKRGQDVALRCDPISGHVSLYWYRQALGQGPEFLTYFNYEAQQDKSGLPNDRFSAERPEGSISTLTIQRTEQRDSAMYRCASSNRRGGEGYNEQFFGPGTRLTVL.

About this clone itself: The read stops 3 residues short of the end of the CDR3; the missing end is completed from the germline J gene. V gene TRBV29-1 combines with J gene TRBJ2-3; the D gene is possibly TRBD1 (6 bases). CDR1 and CDR2 from the germline V gene are SQVTM and ANQGSEA. The CDR3 totals 14 residues. V was pared by 6 bases and J by 2 bases, with 15 bases between. The CDR3 here is CSVAQGIDTDTQYF. CDR3 DNA (partial): TGCAGCGTGGCACAGGGCATAGACACAGATACG.

The CDR3 loop is CAWRRQEGEKLFF. The DNA read from the CDR3 is TGTGCCTGGAGGAGGCAGGAAGGGGAAAAA. The chain links TRBV30 to TRBJ1-4, with unresolved D. The sequenced fragment ends 3 residues before the CDR3 boundary, so the rest is inferred from the germline J gene. V was cut by 3 bases and J by 8 bases, with 13 bases left in between. The CDR3 length is 13 residues. CDR1 GTSNPN and CDR2 SVGIG come from the germline V gene (reference sequence).

Worth noting for this clone: The CDR3 extends 3 residues past the end of the read, so its final part is completed from the germline J gene. The chain employs TRBV20-1 and TRBJ2-1; TRBD2 is a possible D gene (6 bases). Per germline, CDR1 DFQATT and CDR2 SNEGSKA (reference sequence). The ends were cut back, 6 bases at V and 4 bases at J, with 13 bases in the middle. The CDR3 runs 13 residues. The CDR3 loop reads CSADGRGYNEQFF. CDR3 DNA (partial): TGCAGTGCAGACGGGCGGGGTTACAATGAG.

As concerns this clone: Read coverage stops 3 residues before the CDR3 terminus; the germline J gene supplies the remainder. V gene TRBV20-1 combines with J gene TRBJ2-7; 10 bases fit TRBD2. J lost 5 bases, V lost 6 bases, and 16 bases had no gene match. Germline values: CDR1 DFQATT, CDR2 SNEGSKA (reference sequence). The CDR3 is made up of 16 amino acids. The CDR3 DNA, read in part, is TGCAGTGCAAGGACTAGCGGCTCGACGAGAATTGACGAG. It encodes CSARTSGSTRIDE. The full-length CDR3 reads as CSARTSGSTRIDEQYF.